The rows below give T cell receptor beta chains drawn from one sample of a study of blood T cells in healthy people across ages. Via MiXCR, TCRdb re-called the 5' RACE reads, giving one row per CDR3 protein. The repertoire holds more than 1 million distinct CDR3 sequences, with more than 40% as singletons. Sequencing was done on a sample of blood. These receptors were taken from a woman aged 60-75 years in good health. CDR3s include the opening cysteine and the closing phenylalanine or tryptophan. The D gene is left open where the match is weak. The size entry is marked missing in some rows and otherwise reads once, few, many or a size class.

TRBJ1-1 - - TRBV7-9 TGTGCCAGCAGCTTAGGGGTGGCCGCTGAAGCTTTCTTT CASSLGVAAEAFF
TRBJ2-3 - - TRBV2 TGTGCCAGCAAAACACTCGCGAGGCAGTATTTT CASKTLARQYF
TRBJ2-3 - - TRBV6-1 TGTGCCAGCAGCCGAAGGACCGGGACCCCTAGCACAGATACGCAGTATTTT CASSRRTGTPSTDTQYF
TRBJ2-3 - - TRBV7-9 TGTGCCAGCAGCCCCCAGGGTGGGGAGGATACGCAGTATTTT CASSPQGGEDTQYF
TRBJ1-1 - - TRBV6-1 TGTGCCAGCAGTGAAGGTCAAGGGTCCACTGAAGCTTTCTTT CASSEGQGSTEAFF
TRBJ2-7 - TRBD2 TRBV11-2 TGTGCCAGCAGCTTTAGCGGGACCCTCGAGCAGTACTTC CASSFSGTLEQYF
TRBJ2-7 - TRBD2 TRBV20-1 TGCAGTTCCTCGGGAGGCATGTCCTACGAGCAGTACTTC CSSSGGMSYEQYF
TRBJ2-7 - TRBD1 TRBV7-2 TGTGCCAGCAGCCGGGGAGGACAGGGGGCGGGAGAGCAGTACTTC CASSRGGQGAGEQYF
TRBJ2-1 - - TRBV6-5 TGTGCCAGCAGTTACGCCAGAGAGCAGTTCTTC CASSYAREQFF
TRBJ2-7 - TRBD2 TRBV20-1 TGCAGTGCTAGAGATCCCCGGGAGGGACCCTACGAGCAGTACTTC CSARDPREGPYEQYF
TRBJ2-1 once - TRBV29-1 TGCAGCGTTGTACCGAGAGGCTACAATGAGCAGTTCTTC CSVVPRGYNEQFF
TRBJ1-5 many - TRBV27 TGTGCCAGCAGTTTAGGACAGTTTAATCAGCCCCAGCATTTT CASSLGQFNQPQHF
TRBJ1-2 few - TRBV30 TGTGCCTGGACCCGCCCCGGGCAGGGATGGGGCTACACCTTC CAWTRPGQGWGYTF
TRBJ2-7 - - TRBV6-1 TGTGCCAGCAGTGTAGACAGAATATACTACGAGCAGTACTTC CASSVDRIYYEQYF
TRBJ1-1 - - TRBV29-1 TGCAGCGTTGTCGACCCGGGGGCTTTCTTT CSVVDPGAFF
TRBJ2-7 few - TRBV21-1 TGTGCCAGCAGCTCACGGACCCTCGAGGAGTACTTC CASSSRTLEEYF
TRBJ1-2 - - TRBV7-9 TGTGCCGGCAGCACAGGGTTCGATGGCTACACCTTC CAGSTGFDGYTF
TRBJ2-1 few - TRBV28 TGTGCCAGCAGTTTCGATACAGGGTACAATGAGCAGTTCTTC CASSFDTGYNEQFF
TRBJ2-5 - TRBD1 TRBV20-1 TGCAGTGCAAGGGACAGGGTCTCGGGATTGGCGGAGACCCAGTACTTC CSARDRVSGLAETQYF
TRBJ2-4 few TRBD2 TRBV6-2/TRBV6-3 TGTGCCAGCAGTTTCGCACTAGCGGGAGAGGGCAAAAACATTCAGTACTTC CASSFALAGEGKNIQYF
TRBJ1-2 - - TRBV28 TGTGCCAGCAGTTTTGTTCTGCAGGGGCTCGATGGCTACACCTTC CASSFVLQGLDGYTF
TRBJ2-1 - - TRBV3-1 TGTGCCAGCAGGCCCAGGGGTGGTAGGTCCTACAATGAGCAGTTCTTC CASRPRGGRSYNEQFF
TRBJ2-7 - TRBD2 TRBV12-5 TGTGCTAGTGGTTTGGTACTACCGGGAGGTGAGCAGTACTTC CASGLVLPGGEQYF
TRBJ2-7 - TRBD2 TRBV2 TGTGCCAGCAGTGTGGCTAGCGGCTCCTACAATGAGCAGTACTTC CASSVASGSYNEQYF
TRBJ1-1 - - TRBV5-6 TGTGCCAGCAGCTCTCAATGGGTAGGGAACACTGAAGCTTTCTTT CASSSQWVGNTEAFF
TRBJ2-7 - - TRBV16 TGTGCCAGCAGCCAAATACAAGACGGGGACACCTACGAGCAGTACTTC CASSQIQDGDTYEQYF
TRBJ2-1 - - TRBV11-1 TGTGCCAGCAGCGTCGCGGGTCAGACAGTGGAGTTCTTC CASSVAGQTVEFF
TRBJ2-1 - - TRBV5-1 TGCGCCAGCAGCGCCCTAAAACACCACAATGAGCAGTTCTTC CASSALKHHNEQFF
TRBJ1-2 few TRBD1 TRBV18 TGTGCCAGCTCACCCCCGGGACAGGGGAACGGCTACACCTTC CASSPPGQGNGYTF